This entry lists 3 T cell receptor beta chains sequenced from one sample in a study of T cells of healthy individuals. TCRdb passed the 5' RACE reads through MiXCR, listing each CDR3 protein once. The data show nearly 100,000 distinct CDR3 sequences, under 20% seen once. These receptors all come from a human donor in good health.

The chain employs TRBV5-1 and TRBJ2-7; D not resolved. The V gene's germline CDR1 is SGHRS and CDR2 YFSETQ. This CDR3 is 15 amino acids long. V lost 4 bases, J lost 2 bases, and 16 bases lay in between. As DNA, the CDR3 is TGCGCCAGCAGCCAACCTAATACGTCCGCCTACGAGCAGTACTTC. Its translation: CASSQPNTSAYEQYF.

Ten or more counts support this clonotype. V gene TRBV12-3 or TRBV12-4 combines with J gene TRBJ1-5; a possible D gene is TRBD1 (5 bases). The CDR3 covers 13 residues. V dropped 8 bases and J dropped 3 bases, with 11 bases sitting between them. In DNA, the CDR3 is TGTGCCAGCGCCCCGGACAACAATCAGCCCCAGCATTTT. Translating it yields CASAPDNNQPQHF.

This clonotype was detected a few times. This chain joins TRBV10-3 and TRBJ1-6; D gene uncertain. V lost 10 bases and J lost 7, with 20 bases in between. CDR3 size: 15 residues. Germline assignment: CDR1 ENHRY and CDR2 SYGVKD. The CDR3 loop reads CATHRGGRNNSPLHF. CDR3 sequence (DNA): TGTGCCACCCATAGAGGAGGACGGAACAATTCACCCCTCCACTTT.